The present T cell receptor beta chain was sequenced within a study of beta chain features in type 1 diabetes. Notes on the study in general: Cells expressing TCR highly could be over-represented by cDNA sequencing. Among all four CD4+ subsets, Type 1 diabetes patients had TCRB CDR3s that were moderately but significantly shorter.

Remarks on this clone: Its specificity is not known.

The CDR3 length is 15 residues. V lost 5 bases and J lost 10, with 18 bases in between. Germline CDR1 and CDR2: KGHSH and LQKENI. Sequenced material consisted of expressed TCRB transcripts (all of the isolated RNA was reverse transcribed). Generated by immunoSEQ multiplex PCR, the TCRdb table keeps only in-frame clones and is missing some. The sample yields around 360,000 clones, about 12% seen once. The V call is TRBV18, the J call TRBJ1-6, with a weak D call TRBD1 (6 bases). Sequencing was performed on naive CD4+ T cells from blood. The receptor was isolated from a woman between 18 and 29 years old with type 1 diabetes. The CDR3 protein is CASSSKWGPDSPLHF. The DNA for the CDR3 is TGTGCCAGCTCATCGAAGTGGGGGCCTGACTCACCCCTCCACTTT.